The clone carrying this T cell receptor (beta chain) has just a few counts. Antigen unknown. The investigators reverse transcribed all of the isolated RNA, so they sequenced expressed TCRB transcripts. The protocol was immunoSEQ multiplex PCR, while the TCRdb copy is restricted to in-frame clones and leaves out a portion. The table lists 310,000 or so clones, approximately 16% of them singletons, with about 0.014% in the top ten. The record originates from a study of beta chain features in type 1 diabetes. Study results and limitations: Type 1 diabetes patients had moderately but significantly shorter TCRB CDR3s in all four CD4+ subsets.

This CDR3 region has 22 residues. Germline CDR1 is SGHDN and CDR2 is FVKESK. V shed 5 bases and J 0 bases; nucleotides not matched to a gene: 18. V and J are TRBV14 and TRBJ2-1, with TRBD2 matching 14 bases. This receptor was obtained from a young man with type 1 diabetes. Sequenced material: naive CD4+ T cells from blood. CDR3 protein: CASSRIGTSGRDYSSSYNEQFF. The CDR3 DNA reads as TGTGCCAGCAGCAGGATCGGGACTAGCGGGAGAGATTACTCGAGCTCCTACAATGAGCAGTTCTTC.